This T cell receptor beta chain came from a study of T cell repertoires in cytomegalovirus infection. Study in general: Selection of CMV epitopes for the study included recently identified HLA-C-restricted and well-studied HLA-B-restricted ones. Signatures in public TCR beta sequences pointed to both CMV infection and matching HLA type.

TCRdb re-called the reads through MiXCR, storing one row per CDR3 protein. Found here are 450,000 to 600,000 distinct CDR3 sequences, around 30% of them singletons; the top ten hold roughly 15%. Concerning this clonotype itself: Antigen unknown.

The CDR3 has 15 residues. Trimming stripped 4 bases from V and 1 base from J, with 11 bases between. V and J are TRBV12-3 or TRBV12-4 and TRBJ2-1, with D possibly TRBD1 on 5 matching bases. The sequencing used cultured PBMCs, collected from culture after CMV antigen stimulation. This receptor was taken from a human donor in good health (CMV status not recorded). Some clones in this sample may be carry-over from other donors' samples. CDR3 residues: CASSSQVVSYNEQFF. CDR3 in DNA: TGTGCCAGCAGTTCACAGGTTGTTTCCTACAATGAGCAGTTCTTC.